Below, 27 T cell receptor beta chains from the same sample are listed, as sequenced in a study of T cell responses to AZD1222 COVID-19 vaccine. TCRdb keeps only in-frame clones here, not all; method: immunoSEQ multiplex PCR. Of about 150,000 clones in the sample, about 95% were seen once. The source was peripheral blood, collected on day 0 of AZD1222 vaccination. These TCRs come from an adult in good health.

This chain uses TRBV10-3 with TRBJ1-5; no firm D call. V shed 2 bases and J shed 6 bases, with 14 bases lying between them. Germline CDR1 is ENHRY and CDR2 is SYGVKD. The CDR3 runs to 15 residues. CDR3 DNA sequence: TGTGCCATCAGTGAGGCCCGAGGCAATAGTCAGCCCCAGCATTTT. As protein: CAISEARGNSQPQHF.

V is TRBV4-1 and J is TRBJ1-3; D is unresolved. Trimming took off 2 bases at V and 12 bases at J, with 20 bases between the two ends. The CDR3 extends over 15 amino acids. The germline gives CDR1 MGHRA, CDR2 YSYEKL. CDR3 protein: CASSQTPYSPGGIYF. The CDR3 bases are TGCGCCAGCAGCCAAACTCCCTACAGCCCGGGCGGCATATATTTT.

CDR3: CASSYPDSGDYNEQFF. CDR3 nucleotides: TGTGCCAGCAGTTACCCCGATAGCGGAGATTACAATGAGCAGTTCTTC. V usage is TRBV6-2 or TRBV6-3 and J usage is TRBJ2-1; tentative D call: TRBD2 (6 bases). CDR1 MNHEY and CDR2 SVGEGT come from the germline V gene. Between the trimmed V and J ends, which lost 2 bases and 4 bases, there was a span of 15 bases. The CDR3 loop spans 16 amino acids.

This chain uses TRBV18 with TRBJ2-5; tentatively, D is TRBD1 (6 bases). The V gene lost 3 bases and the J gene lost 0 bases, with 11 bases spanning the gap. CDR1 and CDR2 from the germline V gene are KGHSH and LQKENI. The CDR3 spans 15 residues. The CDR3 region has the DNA TGTGCCAGCTCACCGCAAAGGGGGTACCAAGAGACCCAGTACTTC. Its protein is CASSPQRGYQETQYF.

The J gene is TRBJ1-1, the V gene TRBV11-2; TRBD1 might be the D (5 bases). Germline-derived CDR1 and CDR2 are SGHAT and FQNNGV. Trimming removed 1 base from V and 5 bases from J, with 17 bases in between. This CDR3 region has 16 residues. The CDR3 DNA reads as TGTGCCAGCAGCTTAGGTCTAAGGGACTGGGGGACTGAAGCTTTCTTT. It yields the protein CASSLGLRDWGTEAFF.

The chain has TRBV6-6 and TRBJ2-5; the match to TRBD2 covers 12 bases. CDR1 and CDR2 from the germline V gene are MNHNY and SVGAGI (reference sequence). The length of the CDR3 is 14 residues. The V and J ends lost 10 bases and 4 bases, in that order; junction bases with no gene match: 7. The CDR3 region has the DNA TGTGCCACCAGACTAGCGGGAGTAGTAGAGACCCAGTACTTC. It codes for CATRLAGVVETQYF.

CDR3 residues: CASSPPTTLSSTDTQYF. Here the CDR3 DNA reads TGTGCCAGCAGTCCACCTACTACCCTTTCTAGCACAGATACGCAGTATTTT. This chain joins TRBV27 and TRBJ2-3; no firm D call. Trimming cost V 5 bases and J 0 bases, with 18 bases left between them. The CDR3 has 17 residues. Germline lookup yields CDR1 MNHEY and CDR2 SMNVEV (reference sequence).

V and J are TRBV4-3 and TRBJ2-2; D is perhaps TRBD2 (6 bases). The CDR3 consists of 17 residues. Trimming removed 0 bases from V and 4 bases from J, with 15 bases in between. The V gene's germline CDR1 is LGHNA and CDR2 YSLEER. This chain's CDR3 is CASSQEVGAGFTGELFF. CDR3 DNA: TGCGCCAGCAGCCAAGAAGTTGGAGCGGGCTTCACCGGGGAGCTGTTTTTT.

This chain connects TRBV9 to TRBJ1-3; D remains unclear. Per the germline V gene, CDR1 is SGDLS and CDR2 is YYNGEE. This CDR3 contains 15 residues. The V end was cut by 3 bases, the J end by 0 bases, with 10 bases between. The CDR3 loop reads CASSETTYSGNTIYF. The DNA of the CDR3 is TGTGCCAGCAGCGAGACGACTTACTCTGGAAACACCATATATTTT.

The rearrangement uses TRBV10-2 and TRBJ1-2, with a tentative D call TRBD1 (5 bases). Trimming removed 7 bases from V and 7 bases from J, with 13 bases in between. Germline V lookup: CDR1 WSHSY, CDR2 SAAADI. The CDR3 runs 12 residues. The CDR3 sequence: CASKAGSGGYTF. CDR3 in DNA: TGCGCCAGCAAAGCAGGGTCTGGTGGCTACACCTTC.

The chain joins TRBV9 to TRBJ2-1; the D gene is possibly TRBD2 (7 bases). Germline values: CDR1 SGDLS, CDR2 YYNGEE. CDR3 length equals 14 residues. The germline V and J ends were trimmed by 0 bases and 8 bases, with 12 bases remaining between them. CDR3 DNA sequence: TGTGCCAGCAGCGTAGCTGGGGGGGCTGATGAGCAGTTCTTC. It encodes CASSVAGGADEQFF.

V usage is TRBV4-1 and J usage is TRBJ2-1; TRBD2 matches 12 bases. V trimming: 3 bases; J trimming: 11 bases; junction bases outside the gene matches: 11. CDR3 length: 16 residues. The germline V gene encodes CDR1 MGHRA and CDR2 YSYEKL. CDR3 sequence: CASSHVHGLAGSKQFF. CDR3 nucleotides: TGCGCCAGCAGCCACGTTCACGGACTAGCGGGAAGCAAGCAGTTCTTC.

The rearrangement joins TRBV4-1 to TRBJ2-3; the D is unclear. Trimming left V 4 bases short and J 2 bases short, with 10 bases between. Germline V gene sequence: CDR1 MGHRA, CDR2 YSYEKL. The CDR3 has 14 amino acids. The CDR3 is CASSPNAATDTQYF. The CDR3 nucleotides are TGCGCCAGCAGCCCTAACGCGGCCACAGATACGCAGTATTTT.

The CDR3 loop is CASSFWERETQYF. The CDR3 DNA is TGTGCCAGCAGTTTTTGGGAGAGGGAGACCCAGTACTTC. The V call is TRBV12-3 or TRBV12-4, the J call TRBJ2-5, with D tentatively TRBD2 (5 bases). The CDR3 totals 13 residues. V lost 3 bases and J lost 5, with 10 bases in between.

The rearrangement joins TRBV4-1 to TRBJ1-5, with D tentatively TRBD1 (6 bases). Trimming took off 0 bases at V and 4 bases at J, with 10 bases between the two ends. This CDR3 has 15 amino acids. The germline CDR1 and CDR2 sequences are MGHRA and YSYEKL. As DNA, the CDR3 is TGCGCCAGCAGCCAAGAACACAGGGTAAATCAGCCCCAGCATTTT. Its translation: CASSQEHRVNQPQHF.

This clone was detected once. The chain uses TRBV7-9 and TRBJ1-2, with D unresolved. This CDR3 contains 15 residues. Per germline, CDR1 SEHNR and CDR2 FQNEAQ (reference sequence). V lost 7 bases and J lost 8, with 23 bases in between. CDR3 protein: CASINTVRTWEGYTF. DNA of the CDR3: TGTGCCAGCATTAATACGGTCCGAACCTGGGAGGGCTACACCTTC.

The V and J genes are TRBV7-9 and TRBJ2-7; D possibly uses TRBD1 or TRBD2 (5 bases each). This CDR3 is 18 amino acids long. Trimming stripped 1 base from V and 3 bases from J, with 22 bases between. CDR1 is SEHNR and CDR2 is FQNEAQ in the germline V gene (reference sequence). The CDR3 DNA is TGTGCCAGCAGCTTAGTGGGACGGAGAGGCCGTTCCTACTACGAGCAGTACGTC. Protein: CASSLVGRRGRSYYEQYV.

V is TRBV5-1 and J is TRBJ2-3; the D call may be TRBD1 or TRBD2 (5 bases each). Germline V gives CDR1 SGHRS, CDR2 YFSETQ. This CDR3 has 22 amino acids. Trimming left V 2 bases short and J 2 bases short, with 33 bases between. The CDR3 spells CASSLLARGPDTRYGSTDTQYF. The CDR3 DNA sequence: TGCGCCAGCAGCTTACTCGCGAGGGGACCTGACACCCGCTACGGTTCCACAGATACGCAGTATTTT.

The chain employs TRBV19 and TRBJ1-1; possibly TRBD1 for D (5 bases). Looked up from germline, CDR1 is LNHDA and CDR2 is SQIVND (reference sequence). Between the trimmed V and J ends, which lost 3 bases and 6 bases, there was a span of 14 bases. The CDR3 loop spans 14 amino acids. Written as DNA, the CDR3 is TGTGCCAGTAGTATGGGGGTACCTGTCGCTGAAGCTTTCTTT. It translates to CASSMGVPVAEAFF.

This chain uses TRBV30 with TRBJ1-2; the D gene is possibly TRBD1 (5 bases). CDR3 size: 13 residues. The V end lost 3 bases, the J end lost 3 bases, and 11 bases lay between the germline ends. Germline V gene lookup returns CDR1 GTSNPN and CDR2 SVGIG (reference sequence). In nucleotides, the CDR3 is TGTGCCTGGAGGCGGGCAGGGTACTATGGCTACACCTTC. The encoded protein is CAWRRAGYYGYTF.

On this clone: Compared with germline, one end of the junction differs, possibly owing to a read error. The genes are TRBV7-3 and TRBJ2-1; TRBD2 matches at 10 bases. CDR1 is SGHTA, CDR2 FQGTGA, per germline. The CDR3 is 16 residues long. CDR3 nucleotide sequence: TGTGCCAGCAGTTTAAGCGGGAGGGCCGGCTACAATGAGCAGTTCTTC. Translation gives CASSLSGRAGYNEQFF.

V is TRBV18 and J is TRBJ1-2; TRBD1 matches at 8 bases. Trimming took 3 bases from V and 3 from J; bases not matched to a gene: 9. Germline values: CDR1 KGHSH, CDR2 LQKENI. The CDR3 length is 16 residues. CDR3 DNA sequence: TGTGCCAGCTCACCTAACGGACAGGGAGGGGACTATGGCTACACCTTC. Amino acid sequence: CASSPNGQGGDYGYTF.

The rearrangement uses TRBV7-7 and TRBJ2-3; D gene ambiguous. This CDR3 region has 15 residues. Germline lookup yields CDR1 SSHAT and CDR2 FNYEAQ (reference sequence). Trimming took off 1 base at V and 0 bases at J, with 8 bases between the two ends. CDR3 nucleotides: TGTGCCAGCAGCTTAGATGGGTTTAGCACAGATACGCAGTATTTT. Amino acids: CASSLDGFSTDTQYF.

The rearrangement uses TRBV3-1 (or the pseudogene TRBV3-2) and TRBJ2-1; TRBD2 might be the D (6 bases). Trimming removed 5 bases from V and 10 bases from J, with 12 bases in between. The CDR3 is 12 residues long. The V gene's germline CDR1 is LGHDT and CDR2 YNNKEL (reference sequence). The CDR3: CASSETRIEQFF. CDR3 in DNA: TGTGCCAGCAGCGAGACTAGGATCGAGCAGTTCTTC.

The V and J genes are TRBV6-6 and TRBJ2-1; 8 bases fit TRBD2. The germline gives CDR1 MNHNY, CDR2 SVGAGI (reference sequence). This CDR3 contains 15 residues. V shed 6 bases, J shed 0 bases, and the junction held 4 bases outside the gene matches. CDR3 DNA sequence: TGTGCCAGCAGCCCACTAGCGGTCTCCTACAATGAGCAGTTCTTC. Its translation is CASSPLAVSYNEQFF.

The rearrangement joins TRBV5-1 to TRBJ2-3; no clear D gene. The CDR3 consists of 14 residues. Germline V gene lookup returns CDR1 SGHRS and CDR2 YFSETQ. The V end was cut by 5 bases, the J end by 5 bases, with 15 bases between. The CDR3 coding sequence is TGCGCCAGCAGTTCCACGAGGTTGGTAGATACGCAGTATTTT. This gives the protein CASSSTRLVDTQYF. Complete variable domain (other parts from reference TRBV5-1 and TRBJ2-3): KAGVTQTPRYLIKTRGQQVTLSCSPISGHRSVSWYQQTPGQGLQFLFEYFSETQRNKGNFPGRFSGRQFSNSRSEMNVSTLELGDSALYLCASSSTRLVDTQYFGPGTRLTVL.

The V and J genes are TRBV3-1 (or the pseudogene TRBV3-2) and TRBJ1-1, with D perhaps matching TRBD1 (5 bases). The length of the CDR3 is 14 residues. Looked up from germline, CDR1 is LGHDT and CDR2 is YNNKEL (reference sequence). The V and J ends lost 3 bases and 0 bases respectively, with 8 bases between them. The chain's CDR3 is CASSHGTLNTEAFF. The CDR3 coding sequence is TGTGCCAGCAGCCATGGGACCCTGAACACTGAAGCTTTCTTT.